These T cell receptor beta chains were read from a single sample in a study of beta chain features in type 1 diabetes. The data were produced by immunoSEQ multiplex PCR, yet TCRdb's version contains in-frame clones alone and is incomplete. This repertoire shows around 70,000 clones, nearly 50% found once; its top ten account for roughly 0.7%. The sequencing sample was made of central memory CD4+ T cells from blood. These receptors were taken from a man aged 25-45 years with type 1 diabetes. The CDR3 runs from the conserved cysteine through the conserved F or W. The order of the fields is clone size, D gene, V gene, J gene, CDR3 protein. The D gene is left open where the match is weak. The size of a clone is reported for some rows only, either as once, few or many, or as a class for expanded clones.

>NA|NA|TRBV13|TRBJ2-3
CASSLSAGLTDTQYF
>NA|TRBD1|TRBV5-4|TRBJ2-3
CASSLRDSRTDTQYF
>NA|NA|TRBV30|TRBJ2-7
CAWGDITYEQYF
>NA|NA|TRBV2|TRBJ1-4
CASSEAGTATNEKLFF
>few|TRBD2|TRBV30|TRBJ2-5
CAWSTSGSGETQYF
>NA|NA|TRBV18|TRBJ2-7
CASSPQERGGLRYF
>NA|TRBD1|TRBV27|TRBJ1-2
CASSPQGQGAVYGYTF
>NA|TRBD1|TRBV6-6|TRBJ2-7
CASSYLGQGEQQYF
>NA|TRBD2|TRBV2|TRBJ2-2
CASRMGLAANTGELFF
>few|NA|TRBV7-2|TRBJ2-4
CASSLEGGRIQYF
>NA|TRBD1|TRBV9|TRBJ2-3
CASSVGDSMRTDTQYF
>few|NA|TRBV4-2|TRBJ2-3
CASSQDPTPCTDTQYF
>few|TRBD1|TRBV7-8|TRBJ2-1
CASSSLGTGGSYNEQFF
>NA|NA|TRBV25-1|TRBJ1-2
CASSGTGRNYGYTF
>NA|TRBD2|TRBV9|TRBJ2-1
CASSALAGGPHEQFF
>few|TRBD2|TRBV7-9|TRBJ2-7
CASSSLGLEYEQYF
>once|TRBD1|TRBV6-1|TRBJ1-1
CASSPAQGAGTEAFF
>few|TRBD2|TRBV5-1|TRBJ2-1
CASSLASGGFSSYNEQFF
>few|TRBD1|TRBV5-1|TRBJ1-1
CASSPGTGSSTEAFF
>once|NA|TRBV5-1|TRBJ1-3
CASSGTSGNTIYF
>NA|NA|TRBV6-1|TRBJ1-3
CASVTGILGNTIYF
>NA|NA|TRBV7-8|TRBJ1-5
CASSYDRSNQPQHF
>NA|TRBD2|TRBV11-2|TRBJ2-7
CASSFLSGQLYEQYF
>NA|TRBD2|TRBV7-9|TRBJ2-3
CASSFRASGTTDTQYF
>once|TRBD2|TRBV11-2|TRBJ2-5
CASSLNSGYQETQYF
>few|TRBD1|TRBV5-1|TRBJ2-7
CASSMDRGASYEQYF
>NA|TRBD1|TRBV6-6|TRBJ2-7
CASSYSGTDYEQYF
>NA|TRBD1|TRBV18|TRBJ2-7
CASSPNPGQDYEQYF
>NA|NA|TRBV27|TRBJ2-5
CASSSSSSLVVETQYF
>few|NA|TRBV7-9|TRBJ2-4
CASSERGGGKNIQYF
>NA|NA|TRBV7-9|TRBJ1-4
CASSLGQNEKLFF
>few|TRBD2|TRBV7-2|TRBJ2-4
CASSLGLAGERYF
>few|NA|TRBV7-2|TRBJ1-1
CASSTGNRNTEAFF
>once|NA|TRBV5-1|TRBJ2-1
CASSPEARGGNEQFF
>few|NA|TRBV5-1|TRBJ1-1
CASSLSGTQIEAFF
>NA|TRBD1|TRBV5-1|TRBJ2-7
CASRGQASSYEQYF
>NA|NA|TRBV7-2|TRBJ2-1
CASSSYNTNEQFF
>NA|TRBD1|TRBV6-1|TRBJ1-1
CASSDGDRVFDTEAFF
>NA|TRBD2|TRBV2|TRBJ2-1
CASSDNGGRGIEQFF
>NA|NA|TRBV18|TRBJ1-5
CASSPGRINQPQHF